These 22 T cell receptor beta chains originate from one sample sequenced in a study of healthy donors' naive CD4 and CD8 T cells. A linear amplification protocol produced the TCR libraries from about 510 ng of total RNA. TCRdb analysed the reads with MiXCR anew, one entry per CDR3 protein. The sample carries roughly 200,000 distinct CDR3 sequences, 74% recorded once. Sequencing was done on a sample of naive CD4+ and CD8+ T cells sorted from blood, pooled from several donors. These receptors all stem from a pool of human donors in good health; the sample pools cells from several healthy donors.

The chain combines TRBV20-1 with TRBJ2-1, with 7 bases that match TRBD2. Germline lookup yields CDR1 DFQATT and CDR2 SNEGSKA (reference sequence). The CDR3 covers 13 residues. Trimming removed 6 bases from V and 4 bases from J; junction bases left unmatched: 6. CDR3 loop: CSARTRIYNEQFF. The CDR3 DNA reads TGCAGTGCCCGGACTAGGATTTACAATGAGCAGTTCTTC.

This chain links TRBV27 with TRBJ2-7; 13 bases line up with TRBD2. CDR1 MNHEY and CDR2 SMNVEV come from the germline V gene (reference sequence). J gave up 5 bases and V 5 bases, and 6 bases lay outside the gene matches. This CDR3 has 15 amino acids. The CDR3 here is CASSPTTSGRNEQYF. The CDR3 DNA reads TGTGCCAGCAGTCCCACGACTAGCGGGAGGAACGAGCAGTACTTC.

This chain connects TRBV5-6 to TRBJ2-7; D not resolved. V shed 2 bases and J shed 3 bases, with 18 bases lying between them. This CDR3 contains 16 residues. Germline V gives CDR1 SGHDT, CDR2 YYEEEE. CDR3 residues: CASSFSAGRWIYEQYF. The CDR3 bases are TGTGCCAGCAGCTTTAGTGCTGGCCGATGGATCTACGAGCAGTACTTC.

This clonotype was counted once. This sequence joins TRBV6-5 and TRBJ2-7; D possibly corresponds to TRBD1 (5 bases). The CDR3 consists of 14 residues. Germline values: CDR1 MNHEY, CDR2 SVGAGI. The V gene lost 0 bases and the J gene lost 2 bases, with 8 bases spanning the gap. CDR3 nucleotide sequence: TGTGCCAGCAGTTACTCGAAGACAGCCTACGAGCAGTACTTC. Amino acid sequence: CASSYSKTAYEQYF.

This rearrangement joins TRBV6-5 to TRBJ2-7, with D unclear. Trimming removed 6 bases from V and 3 bases from J, with 18 bases in between. This CDR3 is 15 amino acids long. Looked up from germline, CDR1 is MNHEY and CDR2 is SVGAGI. The CDR3 protein is CASSPRLKGYYEQYF. The CDR3 nucleotides are TGTGCCAGCAGCCCTCGACTGAAGGGCTACTACGAGCAGTACTTC.

In its sample, this clonotype was seen a few times. V gene TRBV29-1 combines with J gene TRBJ2-1, with a possible D match to TRBD2 (6 bases). The germline gives CDR1 SQVTM, CDR2 ANQGSEA. CDR3 size: 12 residues. Trimming removed 3 bases from V and 10 bases from J, with 13 bases in between. The CDR3 spells CSVDGPGREQFF. The CDR3 DNA sequence: TGCAGCGTTGACGGACCTGGGAGGGAGCAGTTCTTC.

The gene calls are TRBV12-3 or TRBV12-4 and TRBJ1-2; D gene ambiguous. This CDR3 is built from 15 residues. V was trimmed by 7 bases and J by 0 bases, leaving 15 bases between them. In nucleotides, the CDR3 is TGTGCCAGCACCGACTGGGCGGCCCCTAACTATGGCTACACCTTC. Translation: CASTDWAAPNYGYTF.

This clonotype was picked up one time. This chain connects TRBV20-1 to TRBJ2-7; D is possibly TRBD2 (6 bases). Trimming stripped 0 bases from V and 6 bases from J, with 12 bases between. CDR3 length equals 13 residues. Germline V gives CDR1 DFQATT, CDR2 SNEGSKA (reference sequence). CDR3 protein: CSARDGGMVEQYF. The CDR3 nucleotides read TGCAGTGCTAGAGATGGGGGGATGGTCGAGCAGTACTTC.

V usage is TRBV15 and J usage is TRBJ2-1; D is possibly TRBD1 (7 bases). Germline CDR1 and CDR2: LNHNV and YYDKDF (reference sequence). This CDR3 has 15 residues. V shed 1 base and J shed 9 bases, with 16 bases lying between them. The CDR3, as DNA: TGTGCCACCAGCAGAGGACATGGGACAGCGGGTGAGCAGTTCTTC. Translated, it gives CATSRGHGTAGEQFF.

This clonotype was detected only a few times. This rearrangement joins TRBV29-1 to TRBJ1-1, with unresolved D. The CDR3 consists of 11 residues. V lost 7 bases and J lost 1, with 7 bases in between. CDR1 is SQVTM, CDR2 ANQGSEA, per germline. Written as DNA, the CDR3 is TGCAGCGCTGTAAAGAACACTGAAGCTTTCTTT. This gives the protein CSAVKNTEAFF.

This clonotype was seen a handful of times. The chain couples TRBV29-1 to TRBJ2-7, with D possibly being TRBD1 or TRBD2 (5 bases each). The CDR3 contains 13 residues. The germline V gene encodes CDR1 SQVTM and CDR2 ANQGSEA. V lost 5 bases and J lost 7, with 18 bases in between. The CDR3 here is CSVLVTGGQEQYF. The CDR3 DNA reads TGCAGCGTTTTGGTCACAGGCGGGCAAGAGCAGTACTTC.

This clonotype was observed once. Sequence at one end of the junction differs from germline and may be a read error. The chain is built from TRBV29-1 and TRBJ1-1; D remains ambiguous. The CDR3 consists of 10 residues. The germline gives CDR1 SQVTM, CDR2 ANQGSEA. The CDR3 loop is CGVVGAEAFF. In DNA, the CDR3 is TGCGGCGTTGTTGGGGCTGAAGCTTTCTTT.

V usage is TRBV5-6 and J usage is TRBJ2-7; D not resolved. Germline loops: CDR1 SGHDT, CDR2 YYEEEE. The CDR3 consists of 15 residues. Trimming left V 1 base short and J 0 bases short, with 11 bases between. The CDR3 DNA reads TGTGCCAGCAGCTTGCGGAATGGAACCTCCTACGAGCAGTACTTC. This gives the protein CASSLRNGTSYEQYF.

This sequence joins TRBV29-1 and TRBJ2-7; 8 nucleotides agree with TRBD1. This CDR3 contains 14 residues. The trim removed 6 bases at V and 0 bases at J, leaving 7 bases unmatched. Germline CDR1 is SQVTM and CDR2 is ANQGSEA. This chain's CDR3 is CSVGQGASSYEQYF. The CDR3 coding sequence is TGCAGCGTCGGGCAGGGGGCGAGCTCCTACGAGCAGTACTTC.

This clonotype appeared a few times. The V gene is TRBV29-1, the J gene TRBJ2-3; no reliable D call. The ends were cut back, 4 bases at V and 3 bases at J, with 11 bases in the middle. Per germline, CDR1 SQVTM and CDR2 ANQGSEA. This CDR3 has 13 residues. The CDR3: CSVAARYTDTQYF. The CDR3 bases are TGCAGCGTTGCGGCAAGGTATACAGATACGCAGTATTTT.

This clonotype was seen only a few times. The rearrangement links TRBV6-5 to TRBJ1-2, with TRBD1 identical over 7 bases. Germline-derived CDR1 and CDR2 are MNHEY and SVGAGI. V trimming: 2 bases; J trimming: 9 bases; junction bases outside the gene matches: 6. The CDR3 consists of 13 residues. The CDR3, as DNA: TGTGCCAGCAGTTACGGCAGGGGGATTAGCTACACCTTC. Translating it yields CASSYGRGISYTF.

This clonotype appeared a single time. V is TRBV28 and J is TRBJ2-7; 12 nucleotides agree with TRBD2. Trimming at V came to 5 bases and at J to 5 bases, leaving 4 bases not matched to a gene. This CDR3 has 14 residues. Germline V gene sequence: CDR1 MDHEN, CDR2 SYDVKM. As DNA, the CDR3 is TGTGCCAGCAGTATCACTAGCGGGAGGCACGAGCAGTACTTC. Its protein product is CASSITSGRHEQYF. Based on the CDR3 plus reference TRBV28 and TRBJ2-7, the full variable domain is DVKVTQSSRYLVKRTGEKVFLECVQDMDHENMFWYRQDPGLGLRLIYFSYDVKMKEKGDIPEGYSVSREKKERFSLILESASTNQTSMYLCASSITSGRHEQYFGPGTRLTVT.

This clonotype was seen a handful of times. The genes are TRBV27 and TRBJ1-2; 8 bases are a match to TRBD1. Germline-derived CDR1 and CDR2 are MNHEY and SMNVEV (reference sequence). The trim removed 5 bases at V and 8 bases at J, leaving 7 bases unmatched. The CDR3 sequence is 13 residues long. The CDR3 DNA is TGTGCCAGCAGTCTTCCAGGGGGCGGCGGCTACACCTTC. The encoded protein is CASSLPGGGGYTF.

The chain links TRBV27 to TRBJ2-5; 12 bases align to TRBD2. In germline, CDR1 is MNHEY, CDR2 SMNVEV (reference sequence). The CDR3 has 16 amino acids. V trimming: 5 bases; J trimming: 2 bases; junction bases outside the gene matches: 6. CDR3 residues: CASSSGTSGLQETQYF. The CDR3 DNA reads TGTGCCAGCAGTAGCGGGACTAGCGGGCTTCAAGAGACCCAGTACTTC.

The rearrangement uses TRBV29-1 and TRBJ2-1; D might be TRBD1 or TRBD2, each matching 7 bases. The CDR3 runs to 19 residues. V dropped 4 bases and J dropped 5 bases, with 30 bases sitting between them. Germline assignment: CDR1 SQVTM and CDR2 ANQGSEA. This CDR3 is CSVVGVVQGSASGDNEQFF. In nucleotides, the CDR3 is TGCAGCGTTGTGGGTGTGGTACAGGGGTCGGCTAGCGGAGACAATGAGCAGTTCTTC.

The gene calls are TRBV29-1 and TRBJ2-7, with D perhaps matching TRBD2 (6 bases). V was trimmed by 1 base and J by 2 bases, leaving 15 bases between them. This CDR3 spans 15 amino acids. The germline CDR1 and CDR2 sequences are SQVTM and ANQGSEA. The DNA for the CDR3 is TGCAGCGTTGAAGGCGGGCGGGAAACAACCTACGAGCAGTACTTC. Protein product: CSVEGGRETTYEQYF.

The chain recombines TRBV13 with TRBJ2-2; a weak D match, TRBD2 (5 bases). The germline V gene encodes CDR1 PRHDT and CDR2 FYEKMQ (reference sequence). V lost 2 bases and J 4 bases, leaving 14 bases between the germline ends. CDR3 length equals 16 residues. Here the CDR3 DNA reads TGTGCCAGCAGCTTAAGAGCCCGGACTCTCACCGGGGAGCTGTTTTTT. This translates into CASSLRARTLTGELFF.